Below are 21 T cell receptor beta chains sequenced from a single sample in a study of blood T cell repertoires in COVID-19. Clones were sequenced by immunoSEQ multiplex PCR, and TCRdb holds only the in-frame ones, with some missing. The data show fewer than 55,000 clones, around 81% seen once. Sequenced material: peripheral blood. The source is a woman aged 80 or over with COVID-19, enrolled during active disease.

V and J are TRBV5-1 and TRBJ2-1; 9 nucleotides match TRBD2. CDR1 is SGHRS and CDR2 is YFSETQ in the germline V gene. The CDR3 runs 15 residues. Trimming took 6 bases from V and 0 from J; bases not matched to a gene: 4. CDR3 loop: CASIAGESSYNEQFF. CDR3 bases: TGCGCCAGCATAGCGGGAGAAAGCTCCTACAATGAGCAGTTCTTC.

This CDR3 reads CASSIQGQGANEKLFF. Here the CDR3 DNA reads TGCGCCAGCAGCATACAGGGACAGGGGGCAAATGAAAAACTGTTTTTT. The chain recombines TRBV5-1 with TRBJ1-4; TRBD1 aligns across 12 bases. Unmatched junction bases numbered 6, after V lost 4 bases and J lost 5 bases. The germline V gene has CDR1 SGHRS and CDR2 YFSETQ. The CDR3 consists of 16 residues.

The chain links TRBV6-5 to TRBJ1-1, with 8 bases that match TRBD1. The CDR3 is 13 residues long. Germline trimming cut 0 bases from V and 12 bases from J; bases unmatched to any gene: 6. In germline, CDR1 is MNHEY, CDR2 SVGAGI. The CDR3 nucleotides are TGTGCCAGCAGTTACTCGGGACAGGTCTCGACTTTCTTT. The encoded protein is CASSYSGQVSTFF.

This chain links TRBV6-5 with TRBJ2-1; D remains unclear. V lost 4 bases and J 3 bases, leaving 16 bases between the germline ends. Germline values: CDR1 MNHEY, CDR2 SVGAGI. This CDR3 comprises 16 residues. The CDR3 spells CASSSSRVTRYNEQFF. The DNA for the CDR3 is TGTGCCAGCAGTTCGTCCCGGGTAACCCGCTACAATGAGCAGTTCTTC.

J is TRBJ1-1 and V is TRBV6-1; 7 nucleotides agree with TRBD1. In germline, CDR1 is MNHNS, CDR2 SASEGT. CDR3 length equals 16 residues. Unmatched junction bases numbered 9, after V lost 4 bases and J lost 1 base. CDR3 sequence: CASSVQGRKGNTEAFF. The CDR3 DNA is TGTGCCAGCAGTGTACAGGGGCGCAAGGGGAACACTGAAGCTTTCTTT.

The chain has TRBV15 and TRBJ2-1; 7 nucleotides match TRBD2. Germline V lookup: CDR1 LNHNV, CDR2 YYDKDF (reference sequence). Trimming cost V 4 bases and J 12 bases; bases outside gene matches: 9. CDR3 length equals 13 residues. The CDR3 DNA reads TGTGCCACCAGCACTCGACTAGCCGGCAGGCAGTTCTTC. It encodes CATSTRLAGRQFF.

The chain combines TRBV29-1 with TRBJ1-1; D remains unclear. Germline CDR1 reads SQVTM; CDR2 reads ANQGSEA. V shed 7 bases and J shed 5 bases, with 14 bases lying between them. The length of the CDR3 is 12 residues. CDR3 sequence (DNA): TGCAGCGGACAAGCGGTGGGTACTGAAGCTTTCTTT. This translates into CSGQAVGTEAFF.

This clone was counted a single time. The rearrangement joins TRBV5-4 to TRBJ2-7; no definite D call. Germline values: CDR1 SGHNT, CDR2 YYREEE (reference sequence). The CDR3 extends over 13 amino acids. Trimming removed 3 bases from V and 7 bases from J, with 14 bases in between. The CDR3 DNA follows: TGTGCCAGCAGCTCAATCGAGTCTACGGAGCAGTACTTC. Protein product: CASSSIESTEQYF.

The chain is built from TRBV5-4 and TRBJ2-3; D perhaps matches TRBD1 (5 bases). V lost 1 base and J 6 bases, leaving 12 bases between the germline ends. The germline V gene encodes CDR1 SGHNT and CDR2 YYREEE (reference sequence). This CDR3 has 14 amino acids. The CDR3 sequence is CASSLRQGSDTQYF. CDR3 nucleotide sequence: TGTGCCAGCAGCTTGCGGCAGGGTTCGGATACGCAGTATTTT. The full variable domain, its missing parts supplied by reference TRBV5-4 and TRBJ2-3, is ETGVTQSPTHLIKTRGQQVTLRCSSQSGHNTVSWYQQALGQGPQFIFQYYREEENGRGNFPPRFSGLQFPNYSSELNVNALELDDSALYLCASSLRQGSDTQYFGPGTRLTVL.

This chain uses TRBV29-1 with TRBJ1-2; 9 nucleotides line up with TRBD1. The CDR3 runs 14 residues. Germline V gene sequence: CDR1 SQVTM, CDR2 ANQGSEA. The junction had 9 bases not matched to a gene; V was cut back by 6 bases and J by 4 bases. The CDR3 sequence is CSVTTGTGSYGYTF. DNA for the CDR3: TGCAGCGTAACGACCGGGACAGGGAGCTATGGCTACACCTTC.

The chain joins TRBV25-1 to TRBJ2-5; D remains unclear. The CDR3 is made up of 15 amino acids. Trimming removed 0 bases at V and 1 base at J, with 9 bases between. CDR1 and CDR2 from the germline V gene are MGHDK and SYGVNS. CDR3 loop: CASSEYRQAQETQYF. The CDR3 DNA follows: TGTGCCAGCAGTGAATACAGACAAGCCCAAGAGACCCAGTACTTC. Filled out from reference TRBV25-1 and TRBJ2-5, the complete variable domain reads EADIYQTPRYLVIGTGKKITLECSQTMGHDKMYWYQQDPGMELHLIHYSYGVNSTEKGDLSSESTVSRIRTEHFPLTLESARPSHTSQYLCASSEYRQAQETQYFGPGTRLLVL.

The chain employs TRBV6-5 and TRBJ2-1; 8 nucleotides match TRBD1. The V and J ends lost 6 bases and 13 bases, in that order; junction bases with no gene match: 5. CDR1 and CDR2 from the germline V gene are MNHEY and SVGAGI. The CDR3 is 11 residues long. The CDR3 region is CASRVDREQFF. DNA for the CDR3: TGTGCCAGCAGGGTGGACAGGGAACAGTTCTTC.

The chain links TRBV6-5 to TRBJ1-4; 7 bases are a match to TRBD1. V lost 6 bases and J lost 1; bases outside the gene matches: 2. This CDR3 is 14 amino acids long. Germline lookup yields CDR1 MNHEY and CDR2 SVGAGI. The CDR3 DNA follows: TGTGCCAGCAGGTCAGGGGGAACTAATGAAAAACTGTTTTTT. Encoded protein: CASRSGGTNEKLFF.

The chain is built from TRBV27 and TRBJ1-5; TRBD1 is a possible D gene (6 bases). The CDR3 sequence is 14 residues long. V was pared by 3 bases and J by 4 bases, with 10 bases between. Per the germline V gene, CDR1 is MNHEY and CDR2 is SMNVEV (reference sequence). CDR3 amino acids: CASSFTGFNQPQHF. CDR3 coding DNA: TGTGCCAGCAGTTTTACAGGGTTTAATCAGCCCCAGCATTTT.

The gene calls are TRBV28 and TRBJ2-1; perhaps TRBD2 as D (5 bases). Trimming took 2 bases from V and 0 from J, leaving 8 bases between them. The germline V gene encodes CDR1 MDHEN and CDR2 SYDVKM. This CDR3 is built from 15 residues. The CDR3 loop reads CASSLLGSSYNEQFF. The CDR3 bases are TGTGCCAGCAGTTTACTAGGGAGCTCCTACAATGAGCAGTTCTTC. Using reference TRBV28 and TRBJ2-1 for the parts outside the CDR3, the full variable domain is DVKVTQSSRYLVKRTGEKVFLECVQDMDHENMFWYRQDPGLGLRLIYFSYDVKMKEKGDIPEGYSVSREKKERFSLILESASTNQTSMYLCASSLLGSSYNEQFFGPGTRLTVL.

The DNA for the CDR3 is TGTGCCAGCAGGGGGAAAGGACAGGGGGCGTATGAGCAGTTCTTC. Its translation is CASRGKGQGAYEQFF. J is TRBJ2-1 and V is TRBV27; the match to TRBD1 covers 11 bases. The germline gives CDR1 MNHEY, CDR2 SMNVEV (reference sequence). The CDR3 length is 15 residues. The J segment lost 8 bases and the V segment lost 6 bases, leaving 9 bases of the junction unmatched.

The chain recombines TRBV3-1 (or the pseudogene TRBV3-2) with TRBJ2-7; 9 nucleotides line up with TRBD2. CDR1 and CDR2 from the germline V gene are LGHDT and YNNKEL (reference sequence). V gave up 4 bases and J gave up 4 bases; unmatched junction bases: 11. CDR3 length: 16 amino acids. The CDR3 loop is CASSLFRGGRVYEQYF. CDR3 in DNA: TGTGCCAGCAGCCTTTTTCGGGGCGGGAGGGTTTACGAGCAGTACTTC.

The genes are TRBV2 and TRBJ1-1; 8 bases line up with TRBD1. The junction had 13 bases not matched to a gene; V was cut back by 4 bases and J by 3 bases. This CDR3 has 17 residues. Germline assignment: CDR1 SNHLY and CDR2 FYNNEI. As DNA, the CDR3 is TGTGCCAGCAGTGGCGGACAGGGAGGTTATGCGTACACTGAAGCTTTCTTT. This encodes CASSGGQGGYAYTEAFF. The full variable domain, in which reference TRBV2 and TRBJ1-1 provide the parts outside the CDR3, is EPEVTQTPSHQVTQMGQEVILRCVPISNHLYFYWYRQILGQKVEFLVSFYNNEISEKSEIFDDQFSVERPDGSNFTLKIRSTKLEDSAMYFCASSGGQGGYAYTEAFFGQGTRLTVV.

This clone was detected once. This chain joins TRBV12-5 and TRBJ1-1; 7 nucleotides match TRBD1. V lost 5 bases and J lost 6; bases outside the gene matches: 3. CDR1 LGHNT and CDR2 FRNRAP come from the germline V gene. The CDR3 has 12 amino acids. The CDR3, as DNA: TGTGCTAGTGGTAAGGGACAGCCTGAAGCTTTCTTT. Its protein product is CASGKGQPEAFF.

CDR3 in amino acids: CASSLPRGLGEQYF. The DNA for the CDR3 is TGTGCCAGCAGCTTGCCTAGGGGCCTCGGCGAGCAGTACTTC. The V gene is TRBV5-6, the J gene TRBJ2-7; a possible D gene is TRBD1 (5 bases). V gave up 1 base and J gave up 6 bases, with 14 bases separating them. The germline V gene encodes CDR1 SGHDT and CDR2 YYEEEE. The CDR3 covers 14 residues.

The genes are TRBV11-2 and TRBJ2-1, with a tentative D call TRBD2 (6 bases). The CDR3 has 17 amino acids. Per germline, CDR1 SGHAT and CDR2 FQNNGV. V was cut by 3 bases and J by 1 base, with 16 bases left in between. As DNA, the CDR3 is TGTGCCAGCAGCTTGCGGGCCGGGACTGGGTCCTACAATGAGCAGTTCTTC. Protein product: CASSLRAGTGSYNEQFF.